The 22 T cell receptor beta chains in this list originate from one sample, sequenced in a study of blood T cell repertoires in COVID-19. Some clones are missing from TCRdb's copy, which holds only in-frame ones; the method was immunoSEQ multiplex PCR. The sample includes about 150,000 clones, around 85% seen only once; the top ten take 0.63%. Sequenced: peripheral blood. These receptors all come from a man aged 60-69 years with COVID-19, enrolled during active disease.

The chain is built from TRBV2 and TRBJ1-1; 9 bases align to TRBD1. J was trimmed by 2 bases and V by 6 bases; bases with no gene match: 4. The CDR3 sequence is 14 residues long. CDR1 and CDR2 from the germline V gene are SNHLY and FYNNEI. The CDR3 DNA follows: TGTGCCAGCAGGGATACAGGGGGCAACACTGAAGCTTTCTTT. This sequence encodes CASRDTGGNTEAFF.

The chain employs TRBV29-1 and TRBJ1-3; no reliable D call. CDR1 SQVTM and CDR2 ANQGSEA come from the germline V gene. The CDR3 is 12 amino acids. Trimming cost V 7 bases and J 7 bases, with 14 bases left between them. CDR3 DNA sequence: TGCAGCGCTGGTCGGTCGTTGAACACCATATATTTT. It yields the protein CSAGRSLNTIYF.

The chain has TRBV6-2 or TRBV6-3 and TRBJ1-2, with 8 bases lining up with TRBD1. From germline, CDR1 is MNHEY and CDR2 SVGEGT. The CDR3 sequence is 18 residues long. Trimming took 6 bases from V and 1 from J; bases not matched to a gene: 16. The CDR3 sequence: CASSPYNPGQALNYGYTF. Written as DNA, the CDR3 is TGTGCCAGCAGCCCTTACAACCCGGGACAGGCCCTTAACTATGGCTACACCTTC.

Comment on this clone: Other DNA variants within this sample encode the same CDR3. The chain links TRBV20-1 to TRBJ2-1; D is perhaps TRBD2 (5 bases). This CDR3 contains 10 residues. Trimming left V 5 bases short and J 8 bases short, with 7 bases between. Germline CDR1 is DFQATT and CDR2 is SNEGSKA (reference sequence). This chain's CDR3 is CSALRDEQFF. CDR3 in DNA: TGCAGTGCTTTGAGGGATGAGCAGTTCTTC.

The chain links TRBV3-1 (or the pseudogene TRBV3-2) to TRBJ2-6, with D maybe TRBD1 (6 bases). This CDR3 is built from 16 residues. V shed 4 bases and J shed 3 bases, with 13 bases lying between them. Germline V lookup: CDR1 LGHDT, CDR2 YNNKEL (reference sequence). The CDR3 protein is CASSPNRAGGANVLTF. CDR3 nucleotides: TGTGCCAGCAGCCCTAACAGGGCTGGTGGGGCCAACGTCCTGACTTTC.

This rearrangement joins TRBV7-3 to TRBJ1-2, with D unclear. CDR3 length equals 15 residues. The germline CDR1 and CDR2 sequences are SGHTA and FQGTGA. Trimming pared 4 bases from V and 3 bases from J, leaving 15 bases between. CDR3 DNA: TGTGCCAGCAGCTCCAGCTCAGAGGGTTACTATGGCTACACCTTC. Translation: CASSSSSEGYYGYTF.

CDR3 sequence: CASSQQGANSPLHF. The DNA of the CDR3 is TGTGCCAGCAGTCAACAGGGGGCGAATTCACCCCTCCACTTT. The gene calls are TRBV2 and TRBJ1-6, with TRBD1 identical over 9 bases. With 5 bases clipped from V and 7 bases from J, the junction kept 3 bases outside the gene matches. The CDR3 loop spans 14 amino acids. CDR1 and CDR2 from the germline V gene are SNHLY and FYNNEI.

This clone was picked up one time. The V gene is TRBV19, the J gene TRBJ2-1; 7 nucleotides agree with TRBD1. The CDR3 has 16 residues. V dropped 3 bases and J dropped 3; count of bases not matched to a gene: 8. The V gene's germline CDR1 is LNHDA and CDR2 SQIVND (reference sequence). The CDR3 DNA sequence: TGTGCCAGTAGTATCATGACAGGGACCCTCTACAATGAGCAGTTCTTC. This encodes CASSIMTGTLYNEQFF.

The V call is TRBV18, the J call TRBJ2-3; tentatively, D is TRBD1 (5 bases). The V end lost 8 bases, the J end lost 4 bases, and 16 bases lay between the germline ends. Germline V gives CDR1 KGHSH, CDR2 LQKENI. This CDR3 is built from 14 residues. The CDR3, as DNA: TGTGCCAGCCATGGGGCAGGGTTGTCAGATACGCAGTATTTT. It is translated as CASHGAGLSDTQYF.

The chain couples TRBV19 to TRBJ1-1; a possible D gene is TRBD1 (5 bases). The ends were cut back, 3 bases at V and 3 bases at J, with 8 bases in the middle. The CDR3 runs to 13 residues. The V gene's germline CDR1 is LNHDA and CDR2 SQIVND (reference sequence). Here the CDR3 reads CASSIQGYTEAFF. CDR3 sequence (DNA): TGTGCCAGTAGTATCCAGGGCTACACTGAAGCTTTCTTT.

The chain carries TRBV30 and TRBJ2-1; no clear D gene. Germline CDR1 reads GTSNPN; CDR2 reads SVGIG (reference sequence). The length of the CDR3 is 15 residues. V was pared by 1 base and J by 5 bases, with 15 bases between. The CDR3 region has the DNA TGTGCCTGGAGTGGAACAGCTATTCTAAACAATGAGCAGTTCTTC. Its translation is CAWSGTAILNNEQFF.

This clone was seen only once. The genes are TRBV28 and TRBJ1-5, with a possible D match to TRBD1 (5 bases). V was pared by 9 bases and J by 2 bases, with 14 bases between. The CDR3 totals 14 residues. CDR1 is MDHEN, CDR2 SYDVKM, per germline. The CDR3 DNA reads TGTGCCAGTAGACAGTTTCCGGGCAATCAGCCCCAGCATTTT. The encoded protein is CASRQFPGNQPQHF.

The chain links TRBV2 to TRBJ1-2; TRBD1 matches 8 bases. The CDR3 contains 14 residues. Germline values: CDR1 SNHLY, CDR2 FYNNEI. With V trimmed by 4 bases and J by 1 base, 2 bases remained unmatched. CDR3 sequence (DNA): TGTGCCAGCAGTGCACAGGGGGGTAACTATGGCTACACCTTC. Protein sequence: CASSAQGGNYGYTF.

The chain recombines TRBV7-2 with TRBJ1-2, with D unclear. This CDR3 spans 12 amino acids. Trimming took off 2 bases at V and 4 bases at J, with 5 bases between the two ends. Germline CDR1 SGHTA, CDR2 FQGNSA. CDR3 in amino acids: CASSLSLYGYTF. CDR3 DNA sequence: TGTGCCAGCAGCTTATCCCTCTATGGCTACACCTTC.

V and J are TRBV11-3 and TRBJ1-6; TRBD1 matches 9 bases. The V and J ends lost 3 bases and 7 bases, in that order; junction bases with no gene match: 1. The CDR3 has 14 residues. The germline V gene encodes CDR1 SGHNT and CDR2 YENEEA. DNA for the CDR3: TGTGCCAGCAGCTTGGGGACAGGGAATTCACCCCTCCACTTT. Residues: CASSLGTGNSPLHF.

This clone was detected only once. The chain recombines TRBV19 with TRBJ2-7; maybe TRBD1 (5 bases). The ends were cut back, 2 bases at V and 2 bases at J, with 13 bases in the middle. The CDR3 covers 15 residues. Per germline, CDR1 LNHDA and CDR2 SQIVND (reference sequence). CDR3: CASSISPQGTYEQYF. As DNA, the CDR3 is TGTGCCAGTAGTATAAGCCCCCAGGGAACCTACGAGCAGTACTTC.

The chain combines TRBV28 with TRBJ1-5; TRBD1 might be the D (6 bases). Trimming took off 11 bases at V and 2 bases at J, with 13 bases between the two ends. The germline V gene encodes CDR1 MDHEN and CDR2 SYDVKM. This CDR3 spans 13 amino acids. The CDR3 here is CAGRTVGNQPQHF. For the CDR3, the DNA is TGTGCCGGCCGGACAGTCGGCAATCAGCCCCAGCATTTT.

This chain links TRBV2 with TRBJ1-2; D not certain. Trimming left V 2 bases short and J 4 bases short, with 14 bases between. The CDR3 loop spans 15 amino acids. Germline-derived CDR1 and CDR2 are SNHLY and FYNNEI. CDR3 in DNA: TGTGCCAGCAGTGAATCGGGGATCTCTTTCTATGGCTACACCTTC. This codes for CASSESGISFYGYTF.

The chain is built from TRBV25-1 and TRBJ1-1; D is ambiguous. V was cut by 6 bases and J by 0 bases, with 17 bases left in between. This CDR3 region has 16 residues. Germline lookup yields CDR1 MGHDK and CDR2 SYGVNS. The CDR3 loop reads CASSQDGGLLNTEAFF. The DNA for the CDR3 is TGTGCCAGCAGCCAGGACGGAGGACTACTGAACACTGAAGCTTTCTTT.

The genes are TRBV18 and TRBJ1-4, with 8 bases matching TRBD1. The CDR3 is made up of 15 amino acids. CDR1 is KGHSH, CDR2 LQKENI, per germline. V dropped 0 bases and J dropped 6; count of bases not matched to a gene: 3. The CDR3 loop is CASSPPTRGHEKLFF. The CDR3 nucleotides are TGTGCCAGCTCACCACCTACCAGGGGGCATGAAAAACTGTTTTTT.

This rearrangement joins TRBV7-9 to TRBJ1-2; D ambiguous. This CDR3 is 14 amino acids long. Trimming pared 5 bases from V and 4 bases from J, leaving 14 bases between. CDR1 SEHNR and CDR2 FQNEAQ come from the germline V gene (reference sequence). CDR3 residues: CASSRGGLGYGYTF. Here the CDR3 DNA reads TGTGCCAGCAGCCGTGGAGGCCTTGGCTATGGCTACACCTTC.

V and J are TRBV18 and TRBJ1-1; no clear D. The CDR3 consists of 13 residues. Germline V gene lookup returns CDR1 KGHSH and CDR2 LQKENI. V dropped 3 bases and J dropped 1 base, with 6 bases sitting between them. The CDR3 DNA follows: TGTGCCAGCTCACCTCAACAGAACACTGAAGCTTTCTTT. Its translation: CASSPQQNTEAFF.